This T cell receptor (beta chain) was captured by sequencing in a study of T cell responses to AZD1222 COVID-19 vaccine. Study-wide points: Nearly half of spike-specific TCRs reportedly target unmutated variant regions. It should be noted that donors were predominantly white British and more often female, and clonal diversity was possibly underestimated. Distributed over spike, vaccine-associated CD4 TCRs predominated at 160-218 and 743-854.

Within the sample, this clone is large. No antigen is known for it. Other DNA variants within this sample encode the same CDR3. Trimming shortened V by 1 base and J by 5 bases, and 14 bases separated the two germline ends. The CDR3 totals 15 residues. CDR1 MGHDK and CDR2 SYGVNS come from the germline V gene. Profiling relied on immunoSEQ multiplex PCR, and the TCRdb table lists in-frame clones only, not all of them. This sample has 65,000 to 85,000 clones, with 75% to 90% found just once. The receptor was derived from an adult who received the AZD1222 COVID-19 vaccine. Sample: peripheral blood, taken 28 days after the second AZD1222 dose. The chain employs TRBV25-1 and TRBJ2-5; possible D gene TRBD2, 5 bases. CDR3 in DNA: TGTGCCAGCAGTGAATCAATAGGGAGCGGTGAGACCCAGTACTTC. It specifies CASSESIGSGETQYF. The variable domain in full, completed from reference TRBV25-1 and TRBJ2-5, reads EADIYQTPRYLVIGTGKKITLECSQTMGHDKMYWYQQDPGMELHLIHYSYGVNSTEKGDLSSESTVSRIRTEHFPLTLESARPSHTSQYLCASSESIGSGETQYFGPGTRLLVL.